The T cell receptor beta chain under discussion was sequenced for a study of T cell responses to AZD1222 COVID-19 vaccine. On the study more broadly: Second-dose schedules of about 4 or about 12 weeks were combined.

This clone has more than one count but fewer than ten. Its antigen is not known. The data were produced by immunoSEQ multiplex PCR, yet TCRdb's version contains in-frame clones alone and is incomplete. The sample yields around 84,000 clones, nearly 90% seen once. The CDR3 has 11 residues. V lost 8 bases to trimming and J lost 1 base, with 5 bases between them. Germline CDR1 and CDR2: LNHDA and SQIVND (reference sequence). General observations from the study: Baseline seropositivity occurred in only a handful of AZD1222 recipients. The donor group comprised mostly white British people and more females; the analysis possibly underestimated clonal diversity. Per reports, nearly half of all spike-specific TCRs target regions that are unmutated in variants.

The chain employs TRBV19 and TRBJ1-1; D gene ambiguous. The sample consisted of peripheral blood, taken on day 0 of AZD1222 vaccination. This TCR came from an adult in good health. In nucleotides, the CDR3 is TGTGCCAGTCTGAAGAACACTGAAGCTTTCTTT. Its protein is CASLKNTEAFF.